This T cell receptor (beta chain) was captured by sequencing in a study of blood T cell repertoires in COVID-19. Study as a whole: From T cells, B-cell-depleted T cells, or PBMCs came the material, which was cDNA or gDNA.

Germline assignment: CDR1 MNHEY and CDR2 SMNVEV (reference sequence). There are 14 residues in the CDR3. V lost 5 bases to trimming and J lost 5 bases, with 16 bases between them. Authors' analysis steps: Reference gene primer amplification in the assay estimated nucleated cell counts. Profiling relied on immunoSEQ multiplex PCR, and the TCRdb table lists in-frame clones only, not all of them. From that table come the V and J calls and clone size; the DNA was used to work out D and trimming. Here the sample spans 350,000 or so clones, about 87% being singletons. Sequencing input: peripheral blood. The rearrangement uses TRBV27 and TRBJ2-7; possibly TRBD1 for D (5 bases). The sequence was obtained from a woman aged 25 to 45 with COVID-19, enrolled during active disease. The CDR3 here is CASSPLDRDDEQYF. Written as DNA, the CDR3 is TGTGCCAGCAGTCCACTCGACAGAGACGACGAGCAGTACTTC.